This TCR beta chain came from a study of T-cell memory formation after mild COVID-19. In the study overall: Across donors, TCR clusters were largely donor specific. Overall study findings and caveats: Contracting clones localized mainly to CM and EM when CD4+ and mainly to EMRA when CD8+.

The CDR3 runs 13 residues. V dropped 11 bases and J dropped 0 bases, with 13 bases sitting between them. TCRdb reprocessed the 5' RACE reads with MiXCR, giving one entry per CDR3 protein. Of more than 350,000 distinct CDR3 sequences in the sample, approximately 16% were seen once. Turning to this clonotype: Its antigen remains unknown.

The clonotype originates from a man aged 18 to 35 who had mild COVID-19 (a few samples of this study predate the infection). Cell type and time point are not known. The chain has TRBV12-3 or TRBV12-4 and TRBJ1-1, with a weak D call TRBD1 (6 bases). Sequenced input: PBMCs or a T cell subset sorted from them (not recorded which). The CDR3 spells CAGTDSMNTEAFF. CDR3 sequence (DNA): TGTGCCGGAACGGACAGCATGAACACTGAAGCTTTCTTT.